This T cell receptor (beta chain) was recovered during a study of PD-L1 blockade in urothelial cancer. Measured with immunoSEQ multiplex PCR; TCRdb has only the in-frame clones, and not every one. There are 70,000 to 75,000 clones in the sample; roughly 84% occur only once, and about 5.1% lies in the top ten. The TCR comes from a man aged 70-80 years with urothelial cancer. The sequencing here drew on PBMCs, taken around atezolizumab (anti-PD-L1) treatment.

The CDR3 protein is CASGPGQGNNQPQHF. The CDR3 region has the DNA TGTGCTAGTGGTCCGGGACAGGGGAACAATCAGCCCCAGCATTTT. The genes are TRBV12-5 and TRBJ1-5; 10 bases are shared with TRBD1. Losses at the gene ends were 5 bases for V and 3 bases for J; bases not matched to a gene: 4. CDR1 and CDR2 from the germline V gene are LGHNT and FRNRAP. This CDR3 region has 15 residues.